This TCR beta chain emerged from a study of shared clonotypes between healthy human individuals. Trimming shortened V by 1 base and J by 0 bases, and 7 bases separated the two germline ends. CDR1 is MGHRA and CDR2 is YSYEKL in the germline V gene. The CDR3 sequence is 16 residues long. Data came from immunoSEQ multiplex PCR; TCRdb stores just in-frame clones and leaves some out. The sample contains more than 600,000 clones, about 91% of which appear only once. Cells designated naive CD8 were CD45RO-negative and were positively selected for CCR7, with terminally differentiated effector memory CD45RA+ cells excluded.

The sequencing input was naive CD8+ T cells sorted from blood. The rearrangement uses TRBV4-1 and TRBJ2-6; the D gene is possibly TRBD1 (5 bases). The receptor was derived from a man between 25 and 39 years old in good health. CDR3 sequence (DNA): TGCGCCAGCAGCCAAGTGGGGCTCTCTGGGGCCAACGTCCTGACTTTC. Translating gives CASSQVGLSGANVLTF.